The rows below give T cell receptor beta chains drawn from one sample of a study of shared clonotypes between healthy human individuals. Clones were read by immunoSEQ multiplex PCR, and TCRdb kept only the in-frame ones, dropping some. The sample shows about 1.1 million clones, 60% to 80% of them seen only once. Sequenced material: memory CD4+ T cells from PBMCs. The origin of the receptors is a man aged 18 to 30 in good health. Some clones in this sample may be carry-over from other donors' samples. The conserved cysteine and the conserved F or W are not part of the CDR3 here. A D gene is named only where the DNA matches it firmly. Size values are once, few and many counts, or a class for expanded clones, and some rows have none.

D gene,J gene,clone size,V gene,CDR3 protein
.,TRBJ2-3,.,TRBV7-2,ASSLAGTKGGVDTQY
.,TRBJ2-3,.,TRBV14,ASSQTTRVTGPDTQY
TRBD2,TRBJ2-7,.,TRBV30,AGRSLAGGSGYEQY
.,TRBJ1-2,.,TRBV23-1,ASSQYEDYGYT
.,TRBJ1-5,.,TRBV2,ASSELDGSNQPQH
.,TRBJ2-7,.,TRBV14,ASSQRRGTLAYEQY
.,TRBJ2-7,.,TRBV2,ASSSERWSYEQY
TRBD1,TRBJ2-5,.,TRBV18,ASSPRRQGQETQY
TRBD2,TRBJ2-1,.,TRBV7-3,ASRAGQNNEQF
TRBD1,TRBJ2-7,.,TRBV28,ASRSPRDRATEQY
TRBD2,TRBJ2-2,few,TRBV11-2,ASSSQHQRGDTGELF
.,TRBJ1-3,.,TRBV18,ASSPISSGGAGNTIY
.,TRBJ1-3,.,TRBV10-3,AISESRLSGNTIY
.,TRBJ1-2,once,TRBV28,ASSLVQAGNYGYT
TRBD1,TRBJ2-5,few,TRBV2,ASSATGQETQY
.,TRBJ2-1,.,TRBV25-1,ASSEFGGTTYNEQF
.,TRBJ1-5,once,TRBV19,ASSIQTAVNQPQH
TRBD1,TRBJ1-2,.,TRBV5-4,ASSLDRGGRGYT
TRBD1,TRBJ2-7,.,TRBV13,ASNLPGQGVYEQY
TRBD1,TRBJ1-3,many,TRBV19,ASSIGTVSGNTIY